The T cell receptor beta chain under discussion was sequenced for a study of OX40 agonist ivuxolimab in advanced cancers. As for the study in general: All patients had ivuxolimab intravenously every 2 weeks at 0.01 to 10 mg/kg. Enrolled patients in dose escalation had cancers that were hepatocellular carcinoma, melanoma, renal cell or head and neck cancer.

This CDR3 is 16 amino acids long. V was trimmed by 5 bases and J by 2 bases, leaving 17 bases between them. Germline V gene data show CDR1 as MNHEY and CDR2 as SMNVEV (reference sequence). The study, taken as a whole, reports: Expanded clones tended on average to be more numerous among CD8+ T cells than CD4+.

Using immunoSEQ multiplex PCR, the repertoire was profiled, and TCRdb retains in-frame clones only, with some absent. The table has around 67,000 clones, about nine tenths seen once. To note about this clone: Its antigen is still unknown.

This receptor was obtained from an adult with an advanced solid tumor such as melanoma, head and neck, liver or kidney cancer. This specimen was CD4+ or CD8+ T cells sorted from blood, taken in a trial of the OX40 agonist ivuxolimab. The gene calls are TRBV27 and TRBJ2-3, with no clear D. DNA for the CDR3: TGTGCCAGCAGTGCCTTCGATCAGACCGCCACAGATACGCAGTATTTT. This sequence encodes CASSAFDQTATDTQYF.